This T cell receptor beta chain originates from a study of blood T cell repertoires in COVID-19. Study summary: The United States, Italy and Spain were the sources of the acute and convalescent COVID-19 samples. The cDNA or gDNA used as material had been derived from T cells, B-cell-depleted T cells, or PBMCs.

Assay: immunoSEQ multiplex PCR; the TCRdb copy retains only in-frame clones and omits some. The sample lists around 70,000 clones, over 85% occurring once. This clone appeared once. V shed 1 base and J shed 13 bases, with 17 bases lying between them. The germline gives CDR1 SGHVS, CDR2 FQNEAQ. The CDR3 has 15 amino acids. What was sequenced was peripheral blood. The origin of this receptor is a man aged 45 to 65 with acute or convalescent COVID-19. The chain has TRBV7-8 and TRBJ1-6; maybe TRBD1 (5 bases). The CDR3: CASSLEGTGGMPLHF. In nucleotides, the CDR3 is TGTGCCAGCAGCTTAGAAGGAACAGGCGGCATGCCCCTCCACTTT.